The clone carrying this T cell receptor (beta chain) was counted at least ten times. Its antigen is still unknown. These data belong to a study of glioma-infiltrating T cells. Notes on the study in general: Above-expected tissue-blood divergence occurred in all gliomas, most in low-grade ones.

The iRepertoire nested amplicon-rescue multiplex PCR amplified TCR alpha and beta CDR3s from RNA. Input was about 100-450 ng of tissue mRNA or PBMC total RNA. TCRdb redid the calling of the multiplex PCR reads with MiXCR, one entry per CDR3 protein. The sample has some 99,000 distinct CDR3 sequences, under 30% seen once; the top ten hold roughly 30%. This CDR3 contains 15 residues. CDR1 is MDHEN and CDR2 is SYDVKM in the germline V gene. V lost 5 bases and J lost 2; bases outside the gene matches: 6. Sequencing was done on a sample of glioma tissue, nonneoplastic brain tissue, or PBMCs (not recorded which). The clonotype was recovered from a human donor with low-grade glioma or glioblastoma, undergoing nonglioma brain surgery, or in good health (not recorded which). The chain links TRBV28 to TRBJ1-5; 7 nucleotides agree with TRBD1. As DNA, the CDR3 is TGTGCCAGCAGTCCCCGGACAGGAGGCAATCAGCCCCAGCATTTT. The encoded protein is CASSPRTGGNQPQHF.